The rows below give T cell receptor beta chains drawn from one sample of a study of beta chain features in type 1 diabetes. This table comes from immunoSEQ multiplex PCR, and its TCRdb copy is limited to in-frame clones, with some not included. The data contain roughly 300,000 clones, roughly an eighth of them seen just once; the ten biggest clones take up around 0.016%. Sequencing was done on a sample of naive CD4+ T cells from blood. These receptor sequences come from a man younger than 45 with type 1 diabetes. Both conserved end residues are part of each CDR3. A D gene is named only where the DNA matches it firmly. Size tells how often a clone was seen (once, few, many) or the class of an expanded clone, and some rows leave it out.

size | D | J | V | DNA | CDR3
few | TRBD2 | TRBJ2-1 | TRBV7-6 | TGTGCCAGCACCTCGGGGGGAGAGCGTGAGCAGTTCTTC | CASTSGGEREQFF
NA | NA | TRBJ2-5 | TRBV7-3 | TGTGCCAGCAGCTTACAGGGAGAGACCCAGTACTTC | CASSLQGETQYF
NA | TRBD2 | TRBJ2-3 | TRBV30 | TGTGCCTGGAGGCTAGCGGGAAGCACAGATACGCAGTATTTT | CAWRLAGSTDTQYF
NA | TRBD2 | TRBJ2-3 | TRBV13 | TGTGCCAGCAGCCGGACTAGCGGAATCACAGATACGCAGTATTTT | CASSRTSGITDTQYF
few | TRBD2 | TRBJ2-1 | TRBV6-5 | TGTGCCAGCGCCGGGACTAGCGGGTACTACAATGAGCAGTTCTTC | CASAGTSGYYNEQFF
once | TRBD1 | TRBJ2-6 | TRBV11-2 | TGTGCCAGCAGCTTCTGGACAGGGACCTCTGGGGCCAACGTCCTGACTTTC | CASSFWTGTSGANVLTF
NA | TRBD1 | TRBJ2-1 | TRBV10-3 | TGTGCCATCGGGGACAGGGATAGTGAGCAGTTCTTC | CAIGDRDSEQFF
NA | TRBD2 | TRBJ2-1 | TRBV18 | TGTGCCAGCTCATCACTAGCGGGAGGCTTTAATGAGCAGTTCTTC | CASSSLAGGFNEQFF
NA | TRBD2 | TRBJ2-7 | TRBV4-3 | TGCGCCAGCAGCCAAGATCCCGGCGGGAGTTCCCCCTACGAGCAGTACTTC | CASSQDPGGSSPYEQYF
NA | NA | TRBJ2-7 | TRBV2 | TGTGCCAGCAGTGTAGAGACAGCGGGCGAGCAGTACTTC | CASSVETAGEQYF
few | TRBD2 | TRBJ2-1 | TRBV7-9 | TGTGCCAGCAGCGAGCTAGCGGGCGTCCATGAGCAGTTCTTC | CASSELAGVHEQFF
few | TRBD2 | TRBJ2-1 | TRBV19 | TGTGCCAGTAGGGAGACTAGCGGGAGGATTGAGCAGTTCTTC | CASRETSGRIEQFF
few | TRBD1 | TRBJ1-5 | TRBV19 | TGTGCCAGTGGGGACAGGGGCAAGCCCCAGCATTTT | CASGDRGKPQHF
NA | NA | TRBJ2-6 | TRBV4-1 | TGCGCCAGCAGCCACGCCGGGACAGGGGCCAACGTCCTGACTTTC | CASSHAGTGANVLTF
NA | TRBD1 | TRBJ2-7 | TRBV7-9 | TGTGCCAGCAGCCCCCTGGGACAGTCCTACGAGCAGTACTTC | CASSPLGQSYEQYF
NA | TRBD1 | TRBJ1-1 | TRBV5-6 | TGTGCCAGCAGCTTGATGGACAGGGACACTGAAGCTTTCTTT | CASSLMDRDTEAFF
few | TRBD1 | TRBJ1-1 | TRBV5-1 | TGCGCCAGCAGCTTGGTGAGGGGGCAGGCTTTCTTT | CASSLVRGQAFF
NA | TRBD1 | TRBJ1-1 | TRBV6-9 | TGTGCCAGCACCGACAGGGGGCGTGAGGGTGGGACTGAAGCTTTCTTT | CASTDRGREGGTEAFF
NA | NA | TRBJ2-1 | TRBV19 | TGTGCCAGCCACCTCGGAGGGTTAAGCTCCTACAATGAGCAGTTCTTC | CASHLGGLSSYNEQFF
NA | TRBD2 | TRBJ2-1 | TRBV28 | TGTGCCAGCATAATAGAGACTAGCAGACTATTCGATGAGCAGTTCTTC | CASIIETSRLFDEQFF
few | TRBD2 | TRBJ2-1 | TRBV7-2 | TGTGCCAGCAGCTCGCAGACTAGCGGGAGGGGCAATGAGCAGTTCTTC | CASSSQTSGRGNEQFF
few | NA | TRBJ2-1 | TRBV4-3 | TGCGCCAGCAGCCAAGAGCCGGCGGGATCATCCTACAATGAGCAGTTCTTC | CASSQEPAGSSYNEQFF
few | TRBD2 | TRBJ2-3 | TRBV14 | TGTGCCAGCAGCCAACTTCAACTAGCGGGGCGCACAGATACGCAGTATTTT | CASSQLQLAGRTDTQYF
NA | NA | TRBJ2-5 | TRBV9 | TGTGCCAGCAGCTCTTCCCCCCAAGAGACCCAGTACTTC | CASSSSPQETQYF
NA | TRBD2 | TRBJ2-1 | TRBV7-3 | TGTGCCAGCAGCTTAGGGGCGGGAGGTTTTGGGAATGAGCAGTTCTTC | CASSLGAGGFGNEQFF
few | NA | TRBJ2-5 | TRBV15 | TGTGCCACCAGCAGAGATTACGAAGAGATCGAGACCCAGTACTTC | CATSRDYEEIETQYF
NA | TRBD2 | TRBJ2-5 | TRBV10-3 | TGTGCCATCGGACTAGAGCGGAGGCTGGAGACCCAGTACTTC | CAIGLERRLETQYF
NA | TRBD1 | TRBJ1-5 | TRBV28 | TGTGCCAGCAGTTTATACCAGGGGGAGAACAATCAGCCCCAGCATTTT | CASSLYQGENNQPQHF
NA | NA | TRBJ1-1 | TRBV18 | TGTGCCAGCTCACCAGAGAGGGGGACTGAAGCTTTCTTT | CASSPERGTEAFF
few | NA | TRBJ2-3 | TRBV7-2 | TGTGCCAGCAGCACGACGGCGGGAGATACGCAGTATTTT | CASSTTAGDTQYF
NA | NA | TRBJ2-1 | TRBV19 | TGTGCCAGTAGTATTCAGGGCGTGTCGAATGAGCAGTTCTTC | CASSIQGVSNEQFF
NA | NA | TRBJ2-5 | TRBV6-6 | TGTGCCAGCACCTTAAACCAAGAGACCCAGTACTTC | CASTLNQETQYF
NA | NA | TRBJ2-7 | TRBV2 | TGTGCCAGCAGTGAATGGGACATCTCCTACGAGCAGTACTTC | CASSEWDISYEQYF
NA | TRBD1 | TRBJ1-2 | TRBV7-9 | TGTGCCAGCAGCTTGATGACAGGGGGCAAATCCGATGGCTACACCTTC | CASSLMTGGKSDGYTF
few | NA | TRBJ2-3 | TRBV14 | TGTGCCAGCAGCCACCCGGAGGGATATCCACGGACGCAGTATTTT | CASSHPEGYPRTQYF
NA | NA | TRBJ2-6 | TRBV15 | TGTGCCACCAGCAGAGATGACACAATCTTCGCATTCTCTGGGGCCAACGTCCTGACTTTC | CATSRDDTIFAFSGANVLTF
NA | TRBD1 | TRBJ2-2 | TRBV4-3 | TGCGCCAGCAGCCAAGGTAGCAGGGGGCCGGGCACCGGGGAGCTGTTTTTT | CASSQGSRGPGTGELFF
few | NA | TRBJ2-1 | TRBV2 | TGTGCCAGCATCCTAGTGGGCGGAGGGCAGTTCTTC | CASILVGGGQFF
few | TRBD1 | TRBJ1-2 | TRBV19 | TGTGCCAGTAGCACGGGACAGAACTATGGCTACACCTTC | CASSTGQNYGYTF
few | TRBD2 | TRBJ2-3 | TRBV4-3 | TGCGCCAGCAGCCCCCTAACTAGCGGTACAGATACGCAGTATTTT | CASSPLTSGTDTQYF
NA | TRBD1 | TRBJ2-2 | TRBV9 | TGTGCCAGCAGCGTAGGACAGGGGTGGACCGGGGAGCTGTTTTTT | CASSVGQGWTGELFF
NA | NA | TRBJ1-5 | TRBV5-6 | TGTGCCAGCAGCTTGGGAGACAGGATCGATCAGCCCCAGCATTTT | CASSLGDRIDQPQHF
few | TRBD1 | TRBJ2-1 | TRBV9 | TGTGCCAGCAGCGGGGGACAGGTTTACAATGAGCAGTTCTTC | CASSGGQVYNEQFF
NA | NA | TRBJ2-6 | TRBV5-1 | TGCGCCAGCAGCTTGGCAGGACAAAGCTCTGGGGCCAACGTCCTGACTTTC | CASSLAGQSSGANVLTF
few | TRBD1 | TRBJ2-3 | TRBV29-1 | TGCAGCGGTCTGACAGGGGGCCGCACAGATACGCAGTATTTT | CSGLTGGRTDTQYF
few | NA | TRBJ2-1 | TRBV20-1 | TGCAGTGCTAAGAGTGGGGGGAGGCAGTTCTTC | CSAKSGGRQFF
NA | NA | TRBJ1-2 | TRBV9 | TGTGCCAGCAGCGTTGGCAGGGACTATGGCTACACCTTC | CASSVGRDYGYTF
NA | NA | TRBJ2-7 | TRBV7-6 | TGTGCCAGCAGCTTATCTGCGGGTTACTACGAGCAGTACTTC | CASSLSAGYYEQYF
NA | NA | TRBJ2-7 | TRBV10-3 | TGTGCCATCAGTGGATCGACTATGAGCGACGAGCAGTACTTC | CAISGSTMSDEQYF
NA | NA | TRBJ2-1 | TRBV11-2 | TGTGCCAGCAGCTTTGGACAGTACAATGAGCAGTTCTTC | CASSFGQYNEQFF
few | NA | TRBJ2-2 | TRBV4-2 | TGTGCCAGCAGCCAAGGCGTAGCGGACCCGGCCGCCGGGGAGCTGTTTTTT | CASSQGVADPAAGELFF
few | NA | TRBJ1-3 | TRBV9 | TGTGCCAGCAGCGTAGACGCAGGGGACTACTCTGGAAACACCATATATTTT | CASSVDAGDYSGNTIYF
few | TRBD2 | TRBJ2-3 | TRBV4-3 | TGCGCCAGCAGCCAAGGACTAGCGGGAGGAGATACGCAGTATTTT | CASSQGLAGGDTQYF
NA | NA | TRBJ1-1 | TRBV4-1 | TGCGCCAGCAGCCAAGCTAGGGGCACTGAAGCTTTCTTT | CASSQARGTEAFF
few | NA | TRBJ2-3 | TRBV28 | TGTGCCAGCAGTCTAAGCGGCCCCGGCACAGATACGCAGTATTTT | CASSLSGPGTDTQYF